Presented here are 30 T cell receptor beta chains from one specimen sequenced in a study of blood T cells in healthy people across ages. Using a J-beta primer mix together with a sample-barcoded 5' primer, a second PCR was run for roughly 7 to 12 cycles. TCRdb ran MiXCR on the 5' RACE reads and lists one entry per CDR3 protein. Among about 1.6 million distinct CDR3 sequences listed, around 35% were seen once. Sequencing was done on a sample of blood. These receptors all stem from a woman aged 25 to 39 in good health.

This clonotype was counted between two and nine times. The genes are TRBV3-1 and TRBJ2-7, with D unclear. Per the germline V gene, CDR1 is LGHDT and CDR2 is YNNKEL (reference sequence). The CDR3 is 13 amino acids. V was shortened by 3 bases and J by 2 bases, with 8 bases between the two germline ends. DNA of the CDR3: TGTGCCAGCAGCCAGGGTCATACCTACGAGCAGTACTTC. This translates into CASSQGHTYEQYF.

This clonotype appeared many times. This chain links TRBV4-1 with TRBJ2-7, with D unclear. The CDR3 totals 15 residues. CDR1 MGHRA and CDR2 YSYEKL come from the germline V gene. Trimming pared 0 bases from V and 3 bases from J, leaving 12 bases between. In DNA, the CDR3 is TGCGCCAGCAGCCAAGATGTCCGGGCCTTCTACGAGCAGTACTTC. Residues: CASSQDVRAFYEQYF.

J is TRBJ2-3 and V is TRBV4-1; 12 bases line up with TRBD2. V was clipped by 0 bases and J by 4 bases; unmatched bases: 20. Germline V CDR1 and CDR2: MGHRA, YSYEKL. CDR3 size: 22 residues. CDR3: CASSQDKRRATSGGQDPDTQYF. The CDR3 DNA reads as TGCGCCAGCAGCCAAGATAAGCGGCGCGCGACTAGCGGGGGCCAGGATCCAGATACGCAGTATTTT.

The chain carries TRBV7-9 and TRBJ1-5; the D is unclear. V was trimmed by 1 base and J by 9 bases, leaving 7 bases between them. Germline CDR1 is SEHNR and CDR2 is FQNEAQ (reference sequence). The CDR3 consists of 12 residues. The CDR3 coding sequence is TGTGCCAGCAGCTTAGATGAGTCGCCCCAGCATTTT. Translation gives CASSLDESPQHF.

The CDR3 region has the DNA TGTGCCACCAGTGGTACAGGGACCTATCAGCCCCAGCATTTT. Protein: CATSGTGTYQPQHF. The chain combines TRBV24-1 with TRBJ1-5, with a tentative D call TRBD1 (6 bases). From germline, CDR1 is KGHDR and CDR2 SFDVKD. This CDR3 is built from 14 residues. The V end lost 5 bases, the J end lost 5 bases, and 12 bases lay between the germline ends.

The chain couples TRBV27 to TRBJ2-1; D is unresolved. The CDR3 sequence is 13 residues long. CDR1 and CDR2 from the germline V gene are MNHEY and SMNVEV (reference sequence). Trimming removed 0 bases from V and 9 bases from J, with 9 bases in between. The CDR3 bases are TGTGCCAGCAGTTTATCGCACCTGGGTGAGCAGTTCTTC. Amino acid sequence: CASSLSHLGEQFF.

The chain employs TRBV13 and TRBJ2-7; TRBD2 aligns across 14 bases. Germline V lookup: CDR1 PRHDT, CDR2 FYEKMQ (reference sequence). CDR3 length: 18 residues. Trimming removed 2 bases from V and 7 bases from J; junction bases left unmatched: 13. CDR3 residues: CASSLWGLAGESHNEQYF. CDR3 coding DNA: TGTGCCAGCAGCTTATGGGGACTAGCGGGAGAGTCCCACAATGAGCAGTACTTC.

This clonotype occurred a few times. The chain recombines TRBV7-2 with TRBJ2-3; TRBD1 matches 7 bases. The CDR3 is 12 amino acids. Germline CDR1 SGHTA, CDR2 FQGNSA. V dropped 4 bases and J dropped 13; count of bases not matched to a gene: 8. This CDR3 reads CASSSSDRVEYF. CDR3 DNA sequence: TGTGCCAGCAGCTCCTCCGACAGGGTGGAGTATTTT.

The rearrangement links TRBV28 to TRBJ2-1, with 13 positions matching TRBD2. V lost 2 bases and J lost 8; bases outside the gene matches: 6. CDR1 is MDHEN, CDR2 SYDVKM, per germline. The CDR3 sequence is 16 residues long. In DNA form, the CDR3 reads TGTGCCAGCAGTTTAAGGACTAGCGGGAGTAGGGATGAGCAGTTCTTC. As protein: CASSLRTSGSRDEQFF.

The chain carries TRBV30 and TRBJ2-3; D could derive from TRBD1 or TRBD2 (5 bases each). V lost 1 base and J 4 bases, leaving 9 bases between the germline ends. The CDR3 is 13 amino acids. CDR1 is GTSNPN and CDR2 is SVGIG in the germline V gene (reference sequence). The CDR3 loop reads CAWSGDGPDTQYF. DNA for the CDR3: TGTGCCTGGAGTGGGGACGGTCCAGATACGCAGTATTTT.

The chain joins TRBV6-1 to TRBJ2-7, with 9 bases that match TRBD2. There are 15 residues in the CDR3. From germline, CDR1 is MNHNS and CDR2 SASEGT. V lost 4 bases and J lost 5; bases outside the gene matches: 9. The CDR3 region is CASSVRLAGENEQYF. CDR3 DNA: TGTGCCAGCAGTGTGAGGTTAGCGGGGGAAAACGAGCAGTACTTC.

This clonotype was counted only a few times. The gene calls are TRBV6-5 and TRBJ1-2; unclear D gene. CDR1 MNHEY and CDR2 SVGAGI come from the germline V gene. This CDR3 is 17 amino acids long. V shed 6 bases and J shed 3 bases, with 23 bases lying between them. CDR3 sequence reads: CASSDSREAFRHYGYTF. The CDR3 nucleotides are TGTGCCAGCAGCGACTCCCGGGAGGCCTTTCGTCACTATGGCTACACCTTC.

This chain links TRBV6-5 with TRBJ2-5, with 8 bases fitting TRBD1. From germline, CDR1 is MNHEY and CDR2 SVGAGI. The CDR3 is 19 residues long. V shed 0 bases, J shed 5 bases, and the junction held 17 bases outside the gene matches. The CDR3 region has the DNA TGTGCCAGCAGTTACTCGGCTCCCTCGGCAGGGGGCCTCGGGGAGACCCAGTACTTC. This sequence encodes CASSYSAPSAGGLGETQYF.

This clonotype was seen a handful of times. The chain couples TRBV12-3 or TRBV12-4 to TRBJ1-2, with TRBD1 matching 8 bases. This CDR3 contains 14 residues. The V segment lost 6 bases and the J segment 8 bases; nucleotides outside the gene matches: 11. The CDR3 DNA reads as TGTGCCAGCAGCTCAGGGGGCTCAGTCTCCGGCTACACCTTC. It yields the protein CASSSGGSVSGYTF.

V usage is TRBV29-1 and J usage is TRBJ2-5, with TRBD1 matching 8 bases. The CDR3 sequence is 16 residues long. CDR1 SQVTM and CDR2 ANQGSEA come from the germline V gene. Trimming at V came to 3 bases and at J to 4 bases, leaving 13 bases not matched to a gene. The CDR3 protein is CSVERSWTGLGETQYF. The DNA of the CDR3 is TGCAGCGTTGAGAGGTCTTGGACAGGGTTAGGAGAGACCCAGTACTTC.

This clonotype has more than one count but fewer than ten. The rearrangement joins TRBV7-9 to TRBJ2-7; D perhaps matches TRBD2 (6 bases). The germline V gene has CDR1 SEHNR and CDR2 FQNEAQ (reference sequence). This CDR3 contains 13 residues. Trimming shortened V by 6 bases and J by 2 bases, and 11 bases separated the two germline ends. The CDR3 loop is CASRMGGPYEQYF. The CDR3 DNA follows: TGTGCCAGCAGGATGGGGGGACCCTACGAGCAGTACTTC.

This rearrangement joins TRBV4-1 to TRBJ2-7; D remains ambiguous. V was clipped by 0 bases and J by 3 bases, with 15 bases between them. Looked up from germline, CDR1 is MGHRA and CDR2 is YSYEKL. CDR3 length equals 16 residues. The CDR3 protein is CASSQDSGPFFYEQYF. The CDR3 nucleotides read TGCGCCAGCAGCCAAGATTCGGGCCCTTTTTTCTACGAGCAGTACTTC.

The chain recombines TRBV2 with TRBJ1-2; no clear D. The CDR3 consists of 14 residues. The V end lost 8 bases, the J end lost 8 bases, and 21 bases lay between the germline ends. Germline CDR1 SNHLY, CDR2 FYNNEI. The CDR3 DNA reads TGTGCCAGCGCTCTGGCGGGAGGTACTGGAGGCTACACCTTC. Translating gives CASALAGGTGGYTF.

This clonotype was counted at least ten times. This chain links TRBV4-1 with TRBJ2-7; perhaps TRBD1 as D (5 bases). The CDR3 consists of 16 residues. Germline CDR1 reads MGHRA; CDR2 reads YSYEKL. V lost 0 bases to trimming and J lost 1 base, with 13 bases between them. The CDR3 DNA reads as TGCGCCAGCAGCCAAGAGGGGCCGGGCCTATCCTACGAGCAGTACTTC. This gives the protein CASSQEGPGLSYEQYF.

This clonotype has only a few counts. The V and J genes are TRBV20-1 and TRBJ2-1; 7 positions match TRBD2. Looked up from germline, CDR1 is DFQATT and CDR2 is SNEGSKA (reference sequence). This CDR3 is 14 amino acids long. Unmatched junction bases numbered 12, after V lost 6 bases and J lost 7 bases. The CDR3 loop reads CSAQLSSGGNEQFF. In DNA, the CDR3 is TGCAGTGCGCAGTTGTCTAGCGGAGGGAATGAGCAGTTCTTC.

The V call is TRBV6-1, the J call TRBJ1-1; D is ambiguous. CDR1 is MNHNS and CDR2 is SASEGT in the germline V gene. V lost 4 bases, J lost 6 bases, and 12 bases lay in between. The CDR3 has 13 amino acids. The CDR3 DNA reads as TGTGCCAGCAGTGGTCAACACAACGCTGAAGCTTTCTTT. Its protein is CASSGQHNAEAFF.

As for this clonotype: Since a much larger clone is just one base distant, this may be a read error. The chain recombines TRBV4-1 with TRBJ2-3; weak D call: TRBD2 (6 bases). Looked up from germline, CDR1 is MGHRA and CDR2 is YSYEKL. The CDR3 spans 15 residues. The CDR3 sequence is CANSQGLTGTDTQYF. CDR3 coding DNA: TGCGCCAACAGCCAAGGACTAACCGGCACAGATACGCAGTATTTT.

V gene TRBV5-4 combines with J gene TRBJ2-5; 9 bases map to TRBD2. The CDR3 contains 13 residues. V lost 10 bases and J lost 5; bases outside the gene matches: 9. CDR1 SGHNT and CDR2 YYREEE come from the germline V gene (reference sequence). Written as DNA, the CDR3 is TGTGCCTCACGACTAGCGGAGAGGGAGACCCAGTACTTC. This gives the protein CASRLAERETQYF.

This chain connects TRBV27 to TRBJ1-6; no definite D call. The CDR3 spans 13 residues. CDR1 is MNHEY, CDR2 SMNVEV, per germline (reference sequence). Trimming stripped 6 bases from V and 7 bases from J, with 10 bases between. In nucleotides, the CDR3 is TGTGCCAGCAGCTCCTACCTAAATTCACCCCTCCACTTT. Translation: CASSSYLNSPLHF.

The chain employs TRBV5-5 and TRBJ1-2; D is perhaps TRBD1 (6 bases). CDR1 and CDR2 from the germline V gene are SGHKS and YYEKEE (reference sequence). V was trimmed by 5 bases and J by 7 bases, leaving 18 bases between them. The length of the CDR3 is 14 residues. This CDR3 is CASRRQELRLGYTF. In DNA form, the CDR3 reads TGTGCCAGCAGACGACAGGAGCTTAGACTTGGCTACACCTTC.

This clonotype was detected only a few times. This chain connects TRBV20-1 to TRBJ2-1, with 9 bases aligning to TRBD2. The CDR3 is 15 amino acids. Per the germline V gene, CDR1 is DFQATT and CDR2 is SNEGSKA (reference sequence). V shed 3 bases and J 8 bases; nucleotides not matched to a gene: 11. The CDR3 DNA reads TGCAGTGCTAGTTTGTACGCGGGAGGGCCTGATGAGCAGTTCTTC. It translates to CSASLYAGGPDEQFF.

This clonotype showed up many times. The CDR3 region is CASSFTGQRAFF. For the CDR3, the DNA is TGTGCCAGCAGTTTTACGGGACAGCGGGCTTTCTTT. The chain recombines TRBV27 with TRBJ1-1; the match to TRBD1 covers 7 bases. The CDR3 sequence is 12 residues long. CDR1 and CDR2 from the germline V gene are MNHEY and SMNVEV (reference sequence). J lost 11 bases, V lost 3 bases, and 6 bases had no gene match.

This clonotype was found many times. V is TRBV6-1 and J is TRBJ2-3; a weak D match, TRBD2 (7 bases). Germline lookup yields CDR1 MNHNS and CDR2 SASEGT. The V and J ends lost 11 bases and 4 bases respectively, with 16 bases between them. CDR3 length: 13 residues. The CDR3 loop reads CAAGGTSADTQYF. The CDR3 DNA reads TGTGCCGCCGGGGGGACAAGTGCAGATACGCAGTATTTT.

This chain uses TRBV20-1 with TRBJ2-6; TRBD1 might be the D (5 bases). V dropped 0 bases and J dropped 1 base, with 13 bases sitting between them. CDR1 and CDR2 from the germline V gene are DFQATT and SNEGSKA (reference sequence). This CDR3 has 17 residues. The CDR3 nucleotides are TGCAGTGCTAGAGATCGATCAGGGCGGTCTGGGGCCAACGTCCTGACTTTC. Translation gives CSARDRSGRSGANVLTF.

This clonotype came up many times. This rearrangement joins TRBV20-1 to TRBJ2-1; 9 bases align to TRBD2. V dropped 5 bases and J dropped 4; count of bases not matched to a gene: 15. Germline CDR1 and CDR2: DFQATT and SNEGSKA (reference sequence). This CDR3 is 17 amino acids long. CDR3: CSAPAVLAGVRYNEQFF. The CDR3 region has the DNA TGCAGTGCTCCCGCGGTCTTAGCGGGAGTGAGGTACAATGAGCAGTTCTTC.